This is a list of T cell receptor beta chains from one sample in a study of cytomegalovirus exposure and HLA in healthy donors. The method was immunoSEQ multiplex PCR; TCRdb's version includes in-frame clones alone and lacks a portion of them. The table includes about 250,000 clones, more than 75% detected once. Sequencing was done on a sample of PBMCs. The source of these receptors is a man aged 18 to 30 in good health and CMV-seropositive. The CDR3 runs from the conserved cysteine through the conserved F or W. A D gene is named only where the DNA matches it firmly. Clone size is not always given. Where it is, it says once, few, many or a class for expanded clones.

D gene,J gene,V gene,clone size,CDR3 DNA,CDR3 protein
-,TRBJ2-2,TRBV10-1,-,TGCGCCAGCAGTGATCGGCTACCTACCGGGGAGCTGTTTTTT,CASSDRLPTGELFF
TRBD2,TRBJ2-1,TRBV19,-,TGTGCCAGTAGTCCGGGACTAGCGGGAGTGGGTAATGAGCAGTTCTTC,CASSPGLAGVGNEQFF
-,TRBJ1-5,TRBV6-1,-,TGTGCCAGCAGTGAAGGGTTGGGAGGGCAGCCCCAGCATTTT,CASSEGLGGQPQHF
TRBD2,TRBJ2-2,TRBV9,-,TGTGCCAGCAGCGCTAGGGTAGCGGGAGGGCCTAGAGGCACCGGGGAGCTGTTTTTT,CASSARVAGGPRGTGELFF
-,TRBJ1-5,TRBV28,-,TGTGCCAGCAGCGGACAGCCCTATCAGCCCCAGCATTTT,CASSGQPYQPQHF
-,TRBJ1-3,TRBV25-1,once,TGTGCCAGCAGTGAGTGGGAGGGAGCCCGATCGCCTGGAAACACCATATATTTT,CASSEWEGARSPGNTIYF
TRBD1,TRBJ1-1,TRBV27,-,TGTGCAACTGGGGCAGGGGGCCTCACTGAAGCTTTCTTT,CATGAGGLTEAFF
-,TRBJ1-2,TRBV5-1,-,TGCGCCAGCAGGATAGGGGCTGGGCACTATGGCTACACCTTC,CASRIGAGHYGYTF
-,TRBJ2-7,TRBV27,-,TGTGCCAGCAGTTTATCCCCAGGGGGGTTCTACGAGCAGTACTTC,CASSLSPGGFYEQYF
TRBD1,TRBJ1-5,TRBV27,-,TGTGCCAGCAGTCACAGGGGGCTTAATCAGCCCCAGCATTTT,CASSHRGLNQPQHF
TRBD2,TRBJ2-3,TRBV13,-,TGTGCCAGCAGCTCTCGAAAGCGGGAGAGAAGTATGCAGTATTTT,CASSSRKRERSMQYF
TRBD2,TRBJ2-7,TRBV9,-,TGTGCCAGCAGCCCCAGTGGGATGGCGGGAGGGCTCTACGAGCAGTACTTC,CASSPSGMAGGLYEQYF
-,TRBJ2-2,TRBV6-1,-,TGTGCCAGCAGTGAAGCTAAGGGAAGGGACACCGGGGAGCTGTTTTTT,CASSEAKGRDTGELFF